This entry concerns a single T cell receptor beta chain. Enrolment of Seattle patients took place during active infection, and they were followed longitudinally. Under the authors' procedure: The authors estimated nucleated cell counts from reference gene primer amplification. Using immunoSEQ multiplex PCR, the repertoire was profiled, and TCRdb retains in-frame clones only, with some absent. The DNA was the basis for D and trimming; V, J and clone size are from that table. Here the sample spans 130,000 to 150,000 clones, approximately 83% being singletons. The sample originates from a study of blood T cell repertoires in COVID-19. Study at large: The samples span acute and convalescent COVID-19 from the United States, Italy and Spain. T cells, B-cell-depleted T cells, or PBMCs supplied cDNA or gDNA.

Germline V lookup: CDR1 SGHAT, CDR2 FQNNGV. The CDR3 runs 13 residues. V lost 5 bases, J lost 4 bases, and 11 bases lay in between. J is TRBJ1-2 and V is TRBV11-2; D unclear. The clonotype originates from a woman aged 55-75 years with COVID-19, enrolled during active disease. Specimen: peripheral blood. The CDR3: CASSPDIVYGYTF. The CDR3 coding sequence is TGTGCCAGCAGCCCCGACATAGTCTATGGCTACACCTTC.